Described below is a single T cell receptor (beta chain) sequence and its context. V shed 1 base and J shed 1 base, with 8 bases lying between them. The CDR3 contains 14 residues. CDR1 SGHRS and CDR2 YFSETQ come from the germline V gene. This sample was included in a study of blood T cell repertoires in COVID-19. Study-wide background: Whether acute or convalescent, the COVID-19 samples came from the United States, Italy and Spain.

As handled by the study authors: Reference gene primer amplification in the assay estimated nucleated cell counts. The repertoire was sequenced with immunoSEQ multiplex PCR; TCRdb's copy has only in-frame clones and lacks some. V, J and clone size are taken as reported in that table, and D and trimming were inferred from the DNA itself. Among fewer than 150,000 clones listed, about 89% were seen once. The receptor was derived from a woman in her 70s with acute or convalescent COVID-19. The chain has TRBV5-1 and TRBJ1-1; D is ambiguous. The specimen sequenced was peripheral blood. The CDR3 region is CASSLRDRNTEAFF. CDR3 nucleotides: TGCGCCAGCAGCTTGCGGGATAGGAACACTGAAGCTTTCTTT.